The rows below give T cell receptor beta chains drawn from one sample of a study of Ad26.COV2.S vaccination and SARS-CoV-2 variants. Assay: immunoSEQ multiplex PCR; the TCRdb copy retains only in-frame clones and omits some. Here the sample spans around 450,000 clones, roughly nine tenths being singletons. Sequenced here: peripheral blood, sampled in a trial of Ad26.COV2.S vaccine versus placebo. These receptors came from a person aged 18-65 years who received the Ad26.COV2.S COVID-19 vaccine or a placebo. Each CDR3 is given with its conserved first and last residue. A D gene is named only where the DNA matches it firmly. Not all rows give a size; the values are once, few, many and, for expanded clones, a class.

j_call d_call clone_size v_call cdr3_nt cdr3_aa
TRBJ2-1 TRBD2 few TRBV6-4 TGTGCCAGCAGTGTCCTAGCGGGAGGGACCTACAATGAGCAGTTCTTC CASSVLAGGTYNEQFF
TRBJ2-6 - - TRBV6-4 TGTGCCAGCAGTGACTCTACTTCTGGGGCCAACGTCCTGACTTTC CASSDSTSGANVLTF
TRBJ2-1 - - TRBV13 TGTGCCAGCAGTCCCACTGGGACCTCCGGGGTCAATGAGCAGTTCTTC CASSPTGTSGVNEQFF
TRBJ1-1 - - TRBV20-1 TGCAGTGCTAGTGCAGGTCAGGGTGAAGCTTTCTTT CSASAGQGEAFF
TRBJ2-1 - - TRBV3-1/TRBV3-2 TGTGCCAGCAGCCGCCGCAATGAGCAGTTCTTC CASSRRNEQFF
TRBJ2-5 - - TRBV18 TGTGCCAGCTCACCCCCCAGCCAAGAGACCCAGTACTTC CASSPPSQETQYF
TRBJ1-2 - - TRBV6-6 TGTGCCAGCAGCCGACAGGAACGATTCTATGGCTACACCTTC CASSRQERFYGYTF
TRBJ1-2 - - TRBV4-2 TGTGCCAGCAGCCCCCGGGGAGGGTATGGCTACACCTTC CASSPRGGYGYTF
TRBJ2-3 - few TRBV4-3 TGCGCCAGCAGCCAAGTCCCAGATACGCAGTATTTT CASSQVPDTQYF
TRBJ2-7 TRBD1 - TRBV5-1 TGCGCCAGCAGCTTGGAGGGACAGGGGACCTACGAGCAGTACTTC CASSLEGQGTYEQYF
TRBJ1-2 - once TRBV4-2 TGTGCCAGCAGCCAAGATGTGCTACGGGGATCAACCTATGGCTACACCTTC CASSQDVLRGSTYGYTF
TRBJ1-6 - - TRBV3-1/TRBV3-2 TGTGCCAGCAGCCAAGGAGGTGTGGGTTCACCCCTCCACTTT CASSQGGVGSPLHF
TRBJ1-3 - - TRBV5-1 TGCGCCAGCAGCTTGGAGGGGGGATCCGGAAACACCATATATTTT CASSLEGGSGNTIYF
TRBJ2-7 - - TRBV19 TGTGCCAGTAATCTGCCCTGGCGGGGCCGTTTAGGGGTTTACGAGCAGTACTTC CASNLPWRGRLGVYEQYF
TRBJ2-1 TRBD1 - TRBV7-3 TGTGCCAGCAGCTTAGGGGGACCGGGACAGCAGCAGTTCTTC CASSLGGPGQQQFF
TRBJ1-3 - - TRBV18 TGTGCCAGCTCCCCAGGGTCGCACTCTGGAAACACCATATATTTT CASSPGSHSGNTIYF
TRBJ2-5 TRBD2 - TRBV19 TGTGCCAGTAGTATCTTCTCCGCAGGGACTAGCGGGAGGGCCCTCTCGCCAGAGACCCAGTACTTC CASSIFSAGTSGRALSPETQYF
TRBJ2-1 - - TRBV10-3 TGTGCCATCAGTGAGTTTAGGGGCCGAAGCTCCTACAATGAGCAGTTCTTC CAISEFRGRSSYNEQFF
TRBJ2-1 - - TRBV15 TGTGCCACCAGCAGAGGCTTAGTTTATTATGAGGATGAGCAGTTCTTC CATSRGLVYYEDEQFF
TRBJ2-1 TRBD2 once TRBV7-3 TGTGCCAGCAGCTCCCACCTATCTGGGGGGGTCGAGAGGGACAATGAGCAGTTCTTC CASSSHLSGGVERDNEQFF
TRBJ2-1 - - TRBV4-2 TGTGCCAGCAGCCCCCAGGGGAGGGGCGAAGACGGTTACAATGAGCAGTTCTTC CASSPQGRGEDGYNEQFF
TRBJ1-5 TRBD1 - TRBV19 TGTGCCAGTAGTATTCGGAGGGGGCAGGCTTTCAGTCAGCCCCAGCATTTT CASSIRRGQAFSQPQHF
TRBJ2-5 TRBD2 - TRBV7-7 TGTGCTAGCAGCTTAGCAGGCCTAGCGGGACAAGAGACCCAGTACTTC CASSLAGLAGQETQYF
TRBJ1-1 - - TRBV9 TGTGCCAGCAGCCCCCCTGTGGGTTCAACTGAAGCTTTCTTT CASSPPVGSTEAFF
TRBJ2-5 - - TRBV7-8 TGTGCCAGCAGCTTAGTTGGAGAGACCCAGTACTTC CASSLVGETQYF
TRBJ2-2 TRBD2 - TRBV27 TGTGCCAGCAGTGTTTTTGCGGGAGGGCCCAACACCGGGGAGCTGTTTTTT CASSVFAGGPNTGELFF
TRBJ1-1 - - TRBV4-2 TGTGCCAGCAGCCAAGATACCGGATACACTGAAGCTTTCTTT CASSQDTGYTEAFF
TRBJ1-1 TRBD1 - TRBV6-5 TGTGCCAGCAGGACGACAGGGGACACTGAAGCTTTCTTT CASRTTGDTEAFF
TRBJ1-1 - - TRBV7-6 TGTGCCAGCACCCTCCCTCCCCTAGGGACTGAAGCTTTCTTT CASTLPPLGTEAFF
TRBJ2-7 TRBD1 - TRBV5-1 TGCGCCAGCAGCCTGGACAGGGGCTACGAGCAGTACTTC CASSLDRGYEQYF
TRBJ2-5 TRBD2 - TRBV2 TGTGCCAGCAGAGGACTAGCGGGGAGTGAGACCCAGTACTTC CASRGLAGSETQYF
TRBJ1-4 - - TRBV7-9 TGTGCCAGCACCCAATCAACTAATGAAAAACTGTTTTTT CASTQSTNEKLFF
TRBJ2-1 - - TRBV15 TGTGCCACCAGCAGAGATTTAGGGCCTCGTGCGGCCTACAATGAGCAGTTCTTC CATSRDLGPRAAYNEQFF
TRBJ2-1 - - TRBV14 TGTGCCAGCAGCCGAACAACAGGGTTCCATGAGCAGTTCTTC CASSRTTGFHEQFF
TRBJ2-2 - once TRBV5-1 TGCGCCAGCAGCTTCCGGGACGGAAACACCGGGGAGCTGTTTTTT CASSFRDGNTGELFF
TRBJ2-2 TRBD1 - TRBV9 TGTGCCAGCAGCAACCGGGACAGGGCTACCGGGGAGCTGTTTTTT CASSNRDRATGELFF
TRBJ2-7 TRBD2 - TRBV5-1 TGCGCCAGCAGCCCTCAGCGGGGGGGCTCCTACGAGCAGTACTTC CASSPQRGGSYEQYF
TRBJ1-2 - - TRBV5-5 TGTGCCAGCAGCTCCGGGGGGGCCCTCTATGGCTACACCTTC CASSSGGALYGYTF
TRBJ1-2 - - TRBV6-5 TGTGCCAGCAGGAGGGTAGCCTATGGCTACACCTTC CASRRVAYGYTF
TRBJ2-1 TRBD2 - TRBV6-5 TGTGCCAGCAGTTACTCCAGGACTAGCGGAAACAATGAGCAGTTCTTC CASSYSRTSGNNEQFF
TRBJ1-4 TRBD1 - TRBV11-2 TGTGCCAGCAGCCCTCGGACAGGGACTAATGAAAAACTGTTTTTT CASSPRTGTNEKLFF
TRBJ1-1 - - TRBV2 TGTGCCAGCCTCAGGTCCTGGAACACTGAAGCTTTCTTT CASLRSWNTEAFF
TRBJ1-1 - - TRBV7-8 TGTGCCAGCAGCTTAGGAGTACACACTGAAGCTTTCTTT CASSLGVHTEAFF
TRBJ2-3 TRBD2 once TRBV5-4 TGTGCCAGCAGCCCCACTTATAGCGGGGGGGCGTCAGATACGCAGTATTTT CASSPTYSGGASDTQYF
TRBJ2-5 - - TRBV7-7 TGTGCTAGCAGCTTAGGGGGGACCCCCCAAGAGACCCAGTACTTC CASSLGGTPQETQYF
TRBJ2-1 TRBD1 - TRBV7-8 TGTGCCAGCAGCAGCACAGGGGGCACCTACAATGAGCAGTTCTTC CASSSTGGTYNEQFF
TRBJ2-3 TRBD1 few TRBV7-2 TGTGCCAGCAGCTTAGGAGCAGGGGGCGTAACAGATACGCAGTATTTT CASSLGAGGVTDTQYF
TRBJ1-2 - few TRBV2 TGTGCCAGCAGTCTCAAAGGGTTCGGCTATGGCTACACCTTC CASSLKGFGYGYTF
TRBJ1-3 - few TRBV4-1 TGCGCCAGCAGCCAAGACCCAACAGTTTCTGGAAACACCATATATTTT CASSQDPTVSGNTIYF